A single sample is the source of the 32 T cell receptor beta chains below, sequenced in a study of glioma-infiltrating T cells listed by TCRdb under 2016. Instrument on record: Illumina MiSeq. TCR alpha and beta CDR3 regions were amplified with the iRepertoire nested amplicon-rescue multiplex PCR (arm-PCR) platform from RNA. The raw public reads went through TCRdb reprocessing: fastp at Q25, MiXCR clone calling, in-frame beta chains kept. A single entry per CDR3 protein holds the most common genes and DNA from its merged rows. The sample contains around 190,000 distinct CDR3 sequences, roughly a third of them found a single time. Together, the top ten hold roughly a fifth of the sample. The specimen sequenced was glioma tissue, nonneoplastic brain tissue, or PBMCs (not recorded which). Receptors originate from a human donor with low-grade glioma or glioblastoma, undergoing nonglioma brain surgery, or in good health (not recorded which).

There are many counts of this clonotype. The chain uses TRBV6-4 and TRBJ1-3; D is ambiguous. CDR3 size: 13 residues. Trimming cost V 3 bases and J 8 bases, with 11 bases left between them. Germline V gives CDR1 MRHNA, CDR2 SNTAGT. The CDR3 nucleotides are TGTGCCAGCAGTGAGAAAGACGGGGACACCATATATTTT. It codes for CASSEKDGDTIYF.

The chain recombines TRBV30 with TRBJ2-4; a possible D gene is TRBD1 (5 bases). CDR3 size: 12 residues. Trimming shortened V by 3 bases and J by 7 bases, and 10 bases separated the two germline ends. The germline gives CDR1 GTSNPN, CDR2 SVGIG (reference sequence). Written as DNA, the CDR3 is TGTGCCTGGAGGGGATCAGGGAACATTCAGTACTTC. Protein sequence: CAWRGSGNIQYF.

On this clonotype itself: A much larger clone differs by one base, so this may be a read error. The chain links TRBV15 to TRBJ2-2; 9 bases map to TRBD1. V lost 5 bases to trimming and J lost 5 bases; unmatched junction nucleotides: 12. Germline V gene lookup returns CDR1 LNHNV and CDR2 YYDKDF (reference sequence). The CDR3 extends over 17 amino acids. CDR3 nucleotides: TGTGCCACCAGCGGAAGAGGCGGGACAGGGTTAACCGGGGAGCTGTTTTTT. Amino acid sequence: CATSGRGGTGLTGELFF.

This clonotype occurred many times. The chain employs TRBV2 and TRBJ1-4; D is undetermined. In germline, CDR1 is SNHLY, CDR2 FYNNEI. The CDR3 sequence is 13 residues long. The V and J ends lost 3 bases and 5 bases respectively, with 7 bases between them. CDR3 in amino acids: CASSEQTNEKLFF. In DNA, the CDR3 is TGTGCCAGCAGTGAGCAGACAAATGAAAAACTGTTTTTT. Together with reference TRBV2 and TRBJ1-4, the CDR3 gives the full variable domain: EPEVTQTPSHQVTQMGQEVILRCVPISNHLYFYWYRQILGQKVEFLVSFYNNEISEKSEIFDDQFSVERPDGSNFTLKIRSTKLEDSAMYFCASSEQTNEKLFFGSGTQLSVL.

This clonotype was counted at least ten times. J is TRBJ1-1 and V is TRBV20-1; D might be TRBD1 (5 bases). From germline, CDR1 is DFQATT and CDR2 SNEGSKA (reference sequence). Trimming took 0 bases from V and 7 from J, leaving 18 bases between them. This CDR3 region has 15 residues. CDR3 nucleotides: TGCAGTGCTAGAGATAGACGGAATATTGGGGGTGAAGCTTTCTTT. Protein sequence: CSARDRRNIGGEAFF.

The V and J genes are TRBV19 and TRBJ1-5; a possible D gene is TRBD1 (5 bases). With 5 bases removed from V and 0 bases from J, the gap between germline ends came to 8 bases. The V gene's germline CDR1 is LNHDA and CDR2 SQIVND (reference sequence). This CDR3 comprises 14 residues. In nucleotides, the CDR3 is TGTGCCAGTAGTTTCGACAGTAGCAATCAGCCCCAGCATTTT. Protein sequence: CASSFDSSNQPQHF.

V is TRBV12-3 or TRBV12-4 and J is TRBJ1-3, with D tentatively TRBD1 (6 bases). The CDR3 is 17 amino acids. Trimming removed 5 bases at V and 2 bases at J, with 19 bases between. The CDR3 reads CASSGQQGKKAGNTIYF. DNA for the CDR3: TGTGCCAGCAGTGGACAACAGGGAAAGAAAGCTGGAAACACCATATATTTT.

The rearrangement links TRBV5-1 to TRBJ1-3; D possibly corresponds to TRBD1 (5 bases). This CDR3 comprises 14 residues. The V end was cut by 2 bases, the J end by 5 bases, with 11 bases between. CDR1 and CDR2 from the germline V gene are SGHRS and YFSETQ. The CDR3 region is CASSLSEGRNTIYF. The CDR3 nucleotides are TGCGCCAGCAGCTTAAGTGAGGGGAGAAACACCATATATTTT.

For this clonotype: This may come from a read error, since a much larger clone is one base off. The chain carries TRBV6-1 and TRBJ2-1; D gene ambiguous. CDR3 length: 15 residues. Germline assignment: CDR1 MNHNS and CDR2 SASEGT. Trimming took 8 bases from V and 5 from J, leaving 19 bases between them. The CDR3 DNA reads as TGTGCCAGCTCACACCTCCCACGGAGCGACAATGAGCAGTTCTTC. It codes for CASSHLPRSDNEQFF.

This chain uses TRBV5-4 with TRBJ1-1; tentative D call: TRBD1 (5 bases). Trimming shortened V by 0 bases and J by 5 bases, and 11 bases separated the two germline ends. This CDR3 contains 14 residues. Germline CDR1 SGHNT, CDR2 YYREEE (reference sequence). In DNA form, the CDR3 reads TGTGCCAGCAGCTTGGTGGGGCTAAAGACTGAAGCTTTCTTT. Its protein product is CASSLVGLKTEAFF. Complete variable domain (other parts from reference TRBV5-4 and TRBJ1-1): ETGVTQSPTHLIKTRGQQVTLRCSSQSGHNTVSWYQQALGQGPQFIFQYYREEENGRGNFPPRFSGLQFPNYSSELNVNALELDDSALYLCASSLVGLKTEAFFGQGTRLTVV.

This clonotype was seen many times. This chain joins TRBV4-3 and TRBJ1-6, with a tentative D call TRBD1 (5 bases). This CDR3 is built from 14 residues. V shed 0 bases and J shed 7 bases, with 7 bases lying between them. Germline CDR1 reads LGHNA; CDR2 reads YSLEER. CDR3 coding DNA: TGCGCCAGCAGCCAAGAGACAGCAAATTCACCCCTCCACTTT. It translates to CASSQETANSPLHF.

This clonotype occurred many times. V and J are TRBV4-3 and TRBJ1-1; D perhaps matches TRBD1 (6 bases). The germline V and J ends were trimmed by 0 bases and 7 bases, with 24 bases remaining between them. From germline, CDR1 is LGHNA and CDR2 YSLEER. This CDR3 is built from 18 residues. The DNA of the CDR3 is TGCGCCAGCAGCCAAGAGGGACCTACAGGGTCACCAAGTTATGAAGCTTTCTTT. Its translation is CASSQEGPTGSPSYEAFF.

The rearrangement links TRBV29-1 to TRBJ1-1; D might be TRBD1 (5 bases). Trimming stripped 4 bases from V and 1 base from J, with 10 bases between. This CDR3 spans 13 amino acids. The germline gives CDR1 SQVTM, CDR2 ANQGSEA. The CDR3 loop reads CSVGGGGNTEAFF. In nucleotides, the CDR3 is TGCAGCGTTGGGGGGGGGGGGAACACTGAAGCTTTCTTT. The complete variable domain, with remaining parts taken from reference TRBV29-1 and TRBJ1-1, reads SAVISQKPSRDICQRGTSLTIQCQVDSQVTMMFWYRQQPGQSLTLIATANQGSEATYESGFVIDKFPISRPNLTFSTLTVSNMSPEDSSIYLCSVGGGGNTEAFFGQGTRLTVV.

The chain couples TRBV20-1 to TRBJ2-5, with D perhaps assigned TRBD1 or TRBD2 (6 bases each). The CDR3 runs 14 residues. Trimming took 0 bases from V and 2 from J, leaving 10 bases between them. Looked up from germline, CDR1 is DFQATT and CDR2 is SNEGSKA (reference sequence). The CDR3 DNA is TGCAGTGCTAGAGATACGGGGGCGCAAGAGACCCAGTACTTC. Translated: CSARDTGAQETQYF.

This clonotype was observed many times. The chain combines TRBV6-2 or TRBV6-3 with TRBJ2-1, with D perhaps TRBD1 or TRBD2 (5 bases each). This CDR3 has 15 residues. V gave up 5 bases and J gave up 5 bases, with 16 bases separating them. Per germline, CDR1 MNHEY and CDR2 SVGEGT. The CDR3 bases are TGTGCCAGCAGTCGGCCCTTGGGACGGAACAATGAGCAGTTCTTC. Translating gives CASSRPLGRNNEQFF.

This clonotype was counted at least ten times. The chain combines TRBV6-5 with TRBJ1-1; D may be TRBD1 (6 bases). There are 15 residues in the CDR3. The germline V and J ends were trimmed by 0 bases and 0 bases, with 8 bases remaining between them. Germline V gene lookup returns CDR1 MNHEY and CDR2 SVGAGI. For the CDR3, the DNA is TGTGCCAGCAGTTACTCACAGGGAATGAACACTGAAGCTTTCTTT. Translated: CASSYSQGMNTEAFF.

This sequence joins TRBV20-1 and TRBJ2-5, with D perhaps TRBD2 (5 bases). The V gene lost 7 bases and the J gene lost 3 bases, with 15 bases spanning the gap. Germline V gives CDR1 DFQATT, CDR2 SNEGSKA (reference sequence). CDR3 size: 13 residues. The CDR3 reads CSVLGDAEETQYF. In nucleotides, the CDR3 is TGCAGTGTATTGGGAGACGCCGAAGAGACCCAGTACTTC.

Comments on this clonotype: A single base separates this from a much larger clone, so it may be a read error. This chain uses TRBV5-4 with TRBJ2-1; D is ambiguous. This CDR3 is built from 13 residues. Germline assignment: CDR1 SGHNT and CDR2 YYREEE (reference sequence). Trimming removed 1 base at V and 10 bases at J, with 12 bases between. As DNA, the CDR3 is TGTGCCAGCAGCTTGTACTCCTCAAGAGAGCAGTTCTTC. It codes for CASSLYSSREQFF.

Many counts were recorded for this clonotype. The chain uses TRBV27 and TRBJ2-1; possibly TRBD1 for D (6 bases). This CDR3 comprises 15 residues. Trimming took off 2 bases at V and 2 bases at J, with 10 bases between the two ends. CDR1 and CDR2 (germline): MNHEY, SMNVEV (reference sequence). This chain's CDR3 is CASSLDGQTYNEQFF. CDR3 nucleotide sequence: TGTGCCAGCAGTTTAGATGGACAGACCTACAATGAGCAGTTCTTC.

This clonotype was counted many times. V is TRBV6-5 and J is TRBJ2-7; D call uncertain. Germline CDR1 reads MNHEY; CDR2 reads SVGAGI. Trimming took off 0 bases at V and 2 bases at J, with 8 bases between the two ends. CDR3 length equals 14 residues. The CDR3 region is CASSYSPTTYEQYF. CDR3 coding DNA: TGTGCCAGCAGTTACTCGCCGACGACCTACGAGCAGTACTTC.

The J gene is TRBJ2-7, the V gene TRBV27; no clear D gene. Germline assignment: CDR1 MNHEY and CDR2 SMNVEV (reference sequence). The V gene lost 2 bases and the J gene lost 4 bases, with 15 bases spanning the gap. This CDR3 contains 15 residues. CDR3 region: CASSLTPWSLYEQYF. The CDR3 coding sequence is TGTGCCAGCAGTTTAACCCCATGGAGTTTGTACGAGCAGTACTTC.

This clonotype was observed many times. The CDR3 DNA reads as TGCGCCAGCAGCCAAGATACCGGGAGGTACTCCTACGAGCAGTACTTC. As protein: CASSQDTGRYSYEQYF. This sequence joins TRBV4-3 and TRBJ2-7, with 7 bases identical to TRBD2. The V and J ends lost 0 bases and 0 bases, in that order; junction bases with no gene match: 5. The CDR3 runs 16 residues. In germline, CDR1 is LGHNA, CDR2 YSLEER.

On this clonotype itself: This may be a read error, as it is one base from a much larger clone. The chain carries TRBV11-1 and TRBJ1-3; D remains unclear. This CDR3 region has 14 residues. Germline loops: CDR1 SGHAT, CDR2 FQDESV (reference sequence). The CDR3 sequence: CASSRDRAGDTIYF. CDR3 in DNA: TGTGCCAGCAGCCGCGATCGAGCTGGAGACACCATATATTTT.

About this clonotype itself: Possible read error: a much larger clone is one base away. The chain recombines TRBV29-1 with TRBJ1-1, with D possibly TRBD1 on 5 matching bases. Per germline, CDR1 SQVTM and CDR2 ANQGSEA. The CDR3 extends over 11 amino acids. The CDR3 sequence: CGGGENTEAFF. The DNA for the CDR3 is TGCGGCGGGGGGGAGAACACTGAAGCTTTCTTT.

The chain uses TRBV2 and TRBJ2-1; D assignment may be TRBD1 or TRBD2 (5 bases each). This CDR3 contains 12 residues. CDR1 is SNHLY, CDR2 FYNNEI, per germline. V was pared by 3 bases and J by 12 bases, with 12 bases between. The CDR3 loop reads CASSDLRGGQFF. The CDR3 bases are TGTGCCAGCAGTGACTTACGGGGCGGGCAGTTCTTC.

The chain joins TRBV27 to TRBJ1-1, with 12 nucleotides matching TRBD1. The trim removed 7 bases at V and 5 bases at J, leaving 8 bases unmatched. This CDR3 is 15 amino acids long. CDR1 is MNHEY, CDR2 SMNVEV, per germline (reference sequence). The DNA of the CDR3 is TGTGCCAGCATCAAGGGACAGGGGGCGCAAACTGAAGCTTTCTTT. Amino acid sequence: CASIKGQGAQTEAFF.

This clonotype was found many times. The V gene is TRBV3-1, the J gene TRBJ1-5; 7 positions match TRBD1. Germline V gives CDR1 LGHDT, CDR2 YNNKEL (reference sequence). The V segment lost 0 bases and the J segment 4 bases; nucleotides outside the gene matches: 0. The CDR3 runs to 14 residues. CDR3: CASSQETGNQPQHF. In nucleotides, the CDR3 is TGTGCCAGCAGCCAAGAGACAGGGAATCAGCCCCAGCATTTT.

This clonotype has just a few counts. The conserved closing phenylalanine or tryptophan is absent in this CDR3, likely reflecting a read error. The DNA is omitted, as the CDR3 cannot be located on it reliably, and the CDR3 follows TCRdb's listing. The chain links TRBV3-1 to TRBJ1-1. The CDR3 totals 13 residues, both ends included. Per germline, CDR1 LGHDT and CDR2 YNNKEL (reference sequence). The CDR3 spells CASSQGEGKEEGG.

This clonotype was detected ten times or more. The gene calls are TRBV7-2 and TRBJ2-1; 9 bases are shared with TRBD2. Germline V gene sequence: CDR1 SGHTA, CDR2 FQGNSA. The CDR3 spans 17 residues. J lost 2 bases, V lost 3 bases, and 8 bases had no gene match. The chain's CDR3 is CASSFQLPSGTYNEQFF. The CDR3 nucleotides are TGTGCCAGCAGCTTCCAACTCCCTAGCGGGACCTACAATGAGCAGTTCTTC.

In its sample, this clonotype was seen many times. J is TRBJ1-1 and V is TRBV29-1, with 8 bases fitting TRBD1. Germline CDR1 is SQVTM and CDR2 is ANQGSEA. The ends lost 3 bases at V and 2 bases at J; junction bases unmatched: 5. This CDR3 is 14 amino acids long. The CDR3 sequence: CSVDPTGANTEAFF. The CDR3 coding sequence is TGCAGCGTTGATCCGACAGGGGCTAACACTGAAGCTTTCTTT.

V and J are TRBV2 and TRBJ2-1, with 8 bases that match TRBD1. Germline CDR1 and CDR2: SNHLY and FYNNEI. The V and J ends lost 9 bases and 9 bases, in that order; junction bases with no gene match: 7. The CDR3 sequence is 12 residues long. CDR3 DNA sequence: TGTGCCAGTAGGACAGGGTGGGGTGAGCAGTTCTTC. It encodes CASRTGWGEQFF.

This clonotype was seen at least ten times. The chain uses TRBV7-2 and TRBJ2-3; 9 nucleotides match TRBD1. Germline CDR1 SGHTA, CDR2 FQGNSA. The CDR3 has 17 residues. The V gene end was trimmed by 10 bases and the J gene end by 5 bases; junction bases not matched to a gene: 19. The CDR3, as DNA: TGTGCCACCTATCCCACAGGGGGCGCAGGAATCGGAGATACGCAGTATTTT. Residues: CATYPTGGAGIGDTQYF.